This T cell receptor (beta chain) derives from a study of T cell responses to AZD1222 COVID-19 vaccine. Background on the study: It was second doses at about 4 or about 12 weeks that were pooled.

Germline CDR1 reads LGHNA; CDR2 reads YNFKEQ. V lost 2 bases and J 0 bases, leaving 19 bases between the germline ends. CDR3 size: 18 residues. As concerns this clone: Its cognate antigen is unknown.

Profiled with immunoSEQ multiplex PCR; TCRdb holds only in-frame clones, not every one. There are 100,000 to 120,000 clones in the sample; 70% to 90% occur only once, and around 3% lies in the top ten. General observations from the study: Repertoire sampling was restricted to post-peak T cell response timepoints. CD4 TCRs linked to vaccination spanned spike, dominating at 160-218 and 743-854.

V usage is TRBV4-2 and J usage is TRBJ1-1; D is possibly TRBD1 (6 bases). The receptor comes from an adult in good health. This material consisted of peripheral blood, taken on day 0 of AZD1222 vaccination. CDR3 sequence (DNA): TGTGCCAGCAGCCAACTCGATTCTCGGGGGCCTATGAACACTGAAGCTTTCTTT. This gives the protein CASSQLDSRGPMNTEAFF.